The 26 T cell receptor beta chains below come from one sample, sequenced in a study of CD8 T cells in ankylosing spondylitis. Each CDR3 protein gets one entry after TCRdb re-called the 5' RACE reads with MiXCR. This table holds 250,000 to 300,000 distinct CDR3 sequences, more than 15% found once. Material for sequencing was blood, either unsorted or a sorted T cell fraction (not recorded which). The receptors stem from a male donor with ankylosing spondylitis or in good health (not recorded which).

This clonotype was counted a few times. The chain has TRBV6-5 and TRBJ2-7; TRBD2 is a possible D gene (5 bases). V was cut by 0 bases and J by 4 bases, with 7 bases left in between. CDR1 is MNHEY and CDR2 is SVGAGI in the germline V gene. The CDR3 is made up of 13 amino acids. CDR3 bases: TGTGCCAGCAGTTACTCTTGGGAGTACGAGCAGTACTTC. Its translation is CASSYSWEYEQYF.

The rearrangement joins TRBV20-1 to TRBJ2-1; D tentatively fits TRBD1 or TRBD2 (5 bases each). The CDR3 consists of 15 residues. V was clipped by 0 bases and J by 5 bases, with 14 bases between them. Germline V lookup: CDR1 DFQATT, CDR2 SNEGSKA (reference sequence). DNA of the CDR3: TGCAGTGCTAGAGATATTAGAGGGACCGACAATGAGCAGTTCTTC. It encodes CSARDIRGTDNEQFF.

At least ten counts were recorded for this clonotype. Mismatch with germline at one junction end may stem from a read error. The V call is TRBV7-7, the J call TRBJ2-7; TRBD2 matches at 10 bases. The germline V gene has CDR1 SSHAT and CDR2 FNYEAQ (reference sequence). This CDR3 has 15 residues. As DNA, the CDR3 is TGTGCTAGCAGCCCCTTAGCGGGAGGAGGCTACGAGCAGTACTTC. This translates into CASSPLAGGGYEQYF.

The chain employs TRBV7-6 and TRBJ2-1, with TRBD1 identical over 7 bases. Trimming removed 5 bases from V and 0 bases from J; junction bases left unmatched: 4. Looked up from germline, CDR1 is SGHVS and CDR2 is FNYEAQ. This CDR3 comprises 15 residues. CDR3 DNA: TGTGCCAGCAGCCCCACAGGGGCCTCCTACAATGAGCAGTTCTTC. This sequence encodes CASSPTGASYNEQFF.

This chain joins TRBV29-1 and TRBJ2-1, with TRBD1 matching 7 bases. The CDR3 is 17 amino acids. Germline V gives CDR1 SQVTM, CDR2 ANQGSEA. The trim removed 3 bases at V and 9 bases at J, leaving 20 bases unmatched. The CDR3: CSVDAGIVTTGKGEQFF. DNA of the CDR3: TGCAGCGTTGATGCCGGGATCGTGACGACAGGGAAGGGTGAGCAGTTCTTC.

This clonotype was seen many times. The V call is TRBV7-2, the J call TRBJ2-7; 7 bases align to TRBD2. The CDR3 runs to 13 residues. Per germline, CDR1 SGHTA and CDR2 FQGNSA. Losses at the gene ends were 4 bases for V and 3 bases for J; bases not matched to a gene: 3. The CDR3 DNA sequence: TGTGCCAGCAGCTCGACTAGCAGCTACGAGCAGTACTTC. Translation: CASSSTSSYEQYF.

The V and J genes are TRBV19 and TRBJ2-1; D not resolved. Trimming removed 1 base at V and 2 bases at J, with 6 bases between. Germline V gives CDR1 LNHDA, CDR2 SQIVND (reference sequence). The CDR3 length is 14 residues. The CDR3 DNA reads as TGTGCCAGTAGTATAGGGGTCGCCTACAATGAGCAGTTCTTC. Translated, it gives CASSIGVAYNEQFF.

This clonotype was seen more than once but under ten times. This chain links TRBV7-2 with TRBJ1-5, with D perhaps matching TRBD1 (5 bases). CDR1 and CDR2 (germline): SGHTA, FQGNSA. The CDR3 is 14 amino acids. Trimming pared 8 bases from V and 0 bases from J, leaving 11 bases between. CDR3 bases: TGTGCCAGCGATTGGGGCTATAGCAATCAGCCCCAGCATTTT. Translation gives CASDWGYSNQPQHF. Complete variable domain (other parts from reference TRBV7-2 and TRBJ1-5): GAGVSQSPSNKVTEKGKDVELRCDPISGHTALYWYRQSLGQGLEFLIYFQGNSAPDKSGLPSDRFSAERTGGSVSTLTIQRTQQEDSAVYLCASDWGYSNQPQHFGDGTRLSIL.

V is TRBV29-1 and J is TRBJ2-1; the D is unclear. V was cut by 3 bases and J by 1 base, with 7 bases left in between. Germline CDR1 and CDR2: SQVTM and ANQGSEA. There are 13 residues in the CDR3. CDR3: CSVEWWSYNEQFF. Written as DNA, the CDR3 is TGCAGCGTTGAGTGGTGGTCCTACAATGAGCAGTTCTTC.

This clonotype was seen more than once but under ten times. The rearrangement links TRBV20-1 to TRBJ2-1; 13 nucleotides align to TRBD2. CDR1 and CDR2 from the germline V gene are DFQATT and SNEGSKA (reference sequence). V shed 6 bases, J shed 2 bases, and the junction held 7 bases outside the gene matches. This CDR3 is 16 amino acids long. In DNA, the CDR3 is TGCAGTGCCGGGACTAGCGGGATTTATACCTACAATGAGCAGTTCTTC. Translation gives CSAGTSGIYTYNEQFF.

V usage is TRBV3-1 and J usage is TRBJ2-3; TRBD1 matches 9 bases. Unmatched junction bases numbered 24, after V lost 1 base and J lost 1 base. Germline V gene sequence: CDR1 LGHDT, CDR2 YNNKEL (reference sequence). There are 23 residues in the CDR3. CDR3 in amino acids: CASSQVGPAGEHGTGFRTDTQYF. The CDR3 nucleotides read TGTGCCAGCAGCCAAGTTGGGCCCGCAGGCGAACACGGGACAGGGTTCCGCACAGATACGCAGTATTTT.

This clonotype has a count of ten or more. This chain links TRBV9 with TRBJ2-1, with 7 bases that match TRBD2. The CDR3 runs to 12 residues. J lost 10 bases, V lost 0 bases, and 1 base had no gene match. CDR1 and CDR2 from the germline V gene are SGDLS and YYNGEE. The CDR3 sequence is CASSVEGGEQFF. CDR3 sequence (DNA): TGTGCCAGCAGCGTAGAGGGAGGGGAGCAGTTCTTC.

This clonotype was recorded a few times. The rearrangement links TRBV2 to TRBJ2-1; D uncertain. Germline V gives CDR1 SNHLY, CDR2 FYNNEI. V shed 7 bases and J shed 6 bases, with 19 bases lying between them. This CDR3 comprises 15 residues. The CDR3 nucleotides are TGTGCCAGCAATCCCCCGAGCGAGTCGGGCAATGAGCAGTTCTTC. This translates into CASNPPSESGNEQFF.

The sample holds a few counts of this clonotype. The J gene is TRBJ1-1, the V gene TRBV6-1, with D possibly matching TRBD1 (6 bases). Trimming pared 8 bases from V and 2 bases from J, leaving 9 bases between. This CDR3 is built from 12 residues. Germline assignment: CDR1 MNHNS and CDR2 SASEGT. As DNA, the CDR3 is TGTGCCAGCGGGGACATCAACACTGAAGCTTTCTTT. Its protein is CASGDINTEAFF.

This clonotype has more than one count but fewer than ten. The CDR3 DNA is TGCGCCAGCAGCCAAGACCGAGCGGGTACCGGGGAGCTGTTTTTT. Its protein is CASSQDRAGTGELFF. This chain joins TRBV4-1 and TRBJ2-2; a weak D match, TRBD2 (6 bases). Germline CDR1 MGHRA, CDR2 YSYEKL. The CDR3 is 15 amino acids. Trimming took 0 bases from V and 5 from J, leaving 10 bases between them.

This chain joins TRBV6-1 and TRBJ1-1, with D uncertain. This CDR3 has 11 residues. Looked up from germline, CDR1 is MNHNS and CDR2 is SASEGT. Trimming removed 10 bases at V and 5 bases at J, with 11 bases between. CDR3 sequence (DNA): TGTGCCACCCTTTTCGTAACTGAAGCTTTCTTT. It translates to CATLFVTEAFF.

This clonotype was seen more than once but under ten times. The V call is TRBV6-4, the J call TRBJ2-7; 11 bases are shared with TRBD1. Germline V gene sequence: CDR1 MRHNA, CDR2 SNTAGT. This CDR3 spans 15 amino acids. After removal of 6 bases from V and 1 base from J, the junction contained 5 bases not matched to a gene. The CDR3 bases are TGTGCCAGCAGGGCTGGGACAGGGGGTTCCTACGAGCAGTACTTC. Translated: CASRAGTGGSYEQYF.

This clonotype turned up a few times. The chain uses TRBV20-1 and TRBJ2-1; TRBD2 agrees at 8 bases. This CDR3 contains 15 residues. The V segment lost 0 bases and the J segment 6 bases; nucleotides outside the gene matches: 7. Germline V gene sequence: CDR1 DFQATT, CDR2 SNEGSKA (reference sequence). The CDR3: CSARDIAGYANEQFF. The CDR3 region has the DNA TGCAGTGCTAGAGATATAGCGGGATATGCCAATGAGCAGTTCTTC.

V usage is TRBV20-1 and J usage is TRBJ2-7; 8 bases match TRBD2. This CDR3 spans 13 amino acids. Germline values: CDR1 DFQATT, CDR2 SNEGSKA (reference sequence). Losses at the gene ends were 4 bases for V and 5 bases for J; bases not matched to a gene: 7. CDR3 in amino acids: CSAKAGVRDEQYF. CDR3 DNA sequence: TGCAGTGCTAAAGCGGGAGTAAGAGACGAGCAGTACTTC.

This clonotype has ten or more counts. V usage is TRBV12-3 or TRBV12-4 and J usage is TRBJ2-1; D is unresolved. The length of the CDR3 is 14 residues. Trimming pared 4 bases from V and 0 bases from J, leaving 7 bases between. DNA of the CDR3: TGTGCCAGCAGTTCTGGGATCTCCTACAATGAGCAGTTCTTC. Encoded protein: CASSSGISYNEQFF.

The chain carries TRBV5-1 and TRBJ2-1; no definite D call. CDR1 is SGHRS, CDR2 YFSETQ, per germline. This CDR3 is 11 amino acids long. The germline V and J ends were trimmed by 4 bases and 9 bases, with 8 bases remaining between them. The DNA for the CDR3 is TGCGCCAGCAGCGTGACCACTGAGCAGTTCTTC. Protein: CASSVTTEQFF. The full variable domain, completed using reference TRBV5-1 and TRBJ2-1, is KAGVTQTPRYLIKTRGQQVTLSCSPISGHRSVSWYQQTPGQGLQFLFEYFSETQRNKGNFPGRFSGRQFSNSRSEMNVSTLELGDSALYLCASSVTTEQFFGPGTRLTVL.

The V gene is TRBV5-1, the J gene TRBJ1-2, with 7 bases fitting TRBD1. Losses at the gene ends were 0 bases for V and 5 bases for J; bases not matched to a gene: 7. Germline-derived CDR1 and CDR2 are SGHRS and YFSETQ. The CDR3 length is 15 residues. The CDR3 loop reads CASSLDRGGPYGYTF. The CDR3 nucleotides read TGCGCCAGCAGCTTGGACAGGGGCGGTCCGTATGGCTACACCTTC.

The chain combines TRBV12-3 or TRBV12-4 with TRBJ2-3; D unclear. The CDR3 totals 13 residues. The V and J ends lost 7 bases and 5 bases respectively, with 13 bases between them. Here the CDR3 reads CASTPSHLDTQYF. The CDR3 nucleotides read TGTGCCAGCACCCCAAGCCATTTAGATACGCAGTATTTT.

This clonotype has at least ten counts. The CDR3 nucleotides read TGCGCCAGCAGCCAAGGATTTGGCGGGACTAGCGGGGAATCCAATGAGCAGTTCTTC. Amino acid sequence: CASSQGFGGTSGESNEQFF. The rearrangement joins TRBV4-3 to TRBJ2-1, with 13 bases matching TRBD2. Germline assignment: CDR1 LGHNA and CDR2 YSLEER. CDR3 length equals 19 residues. The trim removed 1 base at V and 6 bases at J, leaving 12 bases unmatched.

This clonotype came up a few times. Lacking the conserved final phenylalanine or tryptophan, this CDR3 likely reflects a read error. Because the CDR3's place on the DNA is in doubt, the DNA is left out and the CDR3 is given as listed by TCRdb. V usage is TRBV12-3 or TRBV12-4 and J usage is TRBJ2-1. The CDR3 region is 11 residues in length, termini included. CDR3 sequence: CASSLGPNFVL.

The rearrangement links TRBV10-3 to TRBJ1-6, with 10 bases that match TRBD1. V lost 4 bases to trimming and J lost 6 bases; unmatched junction nucleotides: 3. Germline V gives CDR1 ENHRY, CDR2 SYGVKD. The CDR3 consists of 15 residues. For the CDR3, the DNA is TGTGCCATCAGTGGGGACAGGGGTTTTAATTCACCCCTCCACTTT. Protein sequence: CAISGDRGFNSPLHF.